This T cell receptor (beta chain) stems from a study of CD8 T cells in ankylosing spondylitis. Study results and limitations: A TCR beta motif of eight highly homologous variants appeared characteristic of ankylosing spondylitis blood. A CD8+ phenotype characterized the disease-linked clones, which were relatively rare in peripheral blood.

As to this clonotype: Its matching antigen is unknown.

Germline CDR1 and CDR2: SGHVS and FQNEAQ. V lost 1 base and J lost 2, with 9 bases in between. The CDR3 sequence is 14 residues long. As the method for making TCR beta libraries, quantitative 5'-RACE with molecular barcodes was used. TCRdb independently ran MiXCR on the 5' RACE reads; one entry per CDR3 protein. This sample has about 400,000 distinct CDR3 sequences, with approximately 20% found just once. The V gene is TRBV7-8, the J gene TRBJ2-7, with D possibly TRBD1 on 5 matching bases. The receptor was isolated from a male donor with ankylosing spondylitis or in good health (not recorded which). The source material was blood, either unsorted or a sorted T cell fraction (not recorded which). CDR3 protein: CASSLDRTPYEQYF. The CDR3 nucleotides read TGTGCCAGCAGCTTAGACAGGACCCCCTACGAGCAGTACTTC.